The rows below give T cell receptor beta chains drawn from one sample of a study of blood T cell repertoires in COVID-19. Generated by immunoSEQ multiplex PCR, the TCRdb table keeps only in-frame clones and is missing some. Of more than 50,000 clones listed, around 86% are singletons. Specimen: peripheral blood. Receptors originate from a human donor in a cohort sampled during active COVID-19. The CDR3 runs from the conserved cysteine through the conserved F or W.

j_call v_call cdr3_aa
TRBJ2-3 TRBV5-4 CASSATGGFGTDTQYF
TRBJ2-1 TRBV5-6 CASSPGTGDREQFF
TRBJ2-7 TRBV6-6 CASRAAGGQPPEQYF
TRBJ1-1 TRBV27 CASSLMFGTEAFF
TRBJ2-3 TRBV30 CASLSGWGDTDTQYF
TRBJ1-6 TRBV5-6 CASSPGQVSYNSPLHF
TRBJ2-3 TRBV5-1 CASSLGTPTDTQYF
TRBJ1-1 TRBV7-9 CASSPLQGAYTEAFF
TRBJ1-6 TRBV27 CASSSSSGSYNSPLHF
TRBJ2-2 TRBV18 CASSTTSPGELFF
TRBJ1-4 TRBV4-2 CASSKGTGVEKLFF
TRBJ2-1 TRBV28 CASSARTSGSYHNEQFF
TRBJ1-5 TRBV6-5 CASTMGHSLNQPQHF
TRBJ1-2 TRBV5-1 CASSLVGAAGVGYTF
TRBJ2-1 TRBV20-1 CSAGGGYEQFF
TRBJ2-3 TRBV10-2 CASGGTTPGLAGGSTDTQYF
TRBJ1-1 TRBV5-5 CASSLGPGNTEAFF
TRBJ2-3 TRBV24-1 CATSPKGGHTDTQYF
TRBJ2-1 TRBV11-3 CASSFAGTGVDEQFF
TRBJ2-7 TRBV9 CASSVSGGAGFEQYF